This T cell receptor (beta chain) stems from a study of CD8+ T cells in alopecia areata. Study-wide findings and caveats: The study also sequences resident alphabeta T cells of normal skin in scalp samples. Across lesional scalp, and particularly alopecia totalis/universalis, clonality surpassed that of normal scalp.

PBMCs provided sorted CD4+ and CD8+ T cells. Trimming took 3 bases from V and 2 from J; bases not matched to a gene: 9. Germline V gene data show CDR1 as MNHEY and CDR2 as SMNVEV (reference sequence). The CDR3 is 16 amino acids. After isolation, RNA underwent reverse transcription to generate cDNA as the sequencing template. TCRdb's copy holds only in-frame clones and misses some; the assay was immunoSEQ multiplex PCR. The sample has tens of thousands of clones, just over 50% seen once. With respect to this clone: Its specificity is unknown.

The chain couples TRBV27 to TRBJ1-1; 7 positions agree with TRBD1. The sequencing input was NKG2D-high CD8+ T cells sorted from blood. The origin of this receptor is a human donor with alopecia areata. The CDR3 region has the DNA TGTGCCAGCAGTTTCTCTTCCGGGACAGTAAACACTGAAGCTTTCTTT. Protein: CASSFSSGTVNTEAFF.